The entry that follows covers one TCR beta chain sequence. Germline V lookup: CDR1 ENHRY, CDR2 SYGVKD. V lost 3 bases and J lost 7, with 15 bases in between. The CDR3 length is 14 residues. This specimen comes from a study of blood T cell repertoires in COVID-19. Study-level information: Acute and convalescent COVID-19 samples came from the United States, Italy and Spain. Sample material is recorded as cDNA or gDNA derived from T cells, B-cell-depleted T cells, or PBMCs.

Per the original data handling: Quantification of nucleated cells was approximated via reference gene primer amplification. Assay used: immunoSEQ multiplex PCR; TCRdb lists only in-frame clones, some missing. The V and J calls and clone size are taken from that table; D and trimming were inferred from the DNA. The sample contains 20,000 to 30,000 clones, approximately 90% of which appear only once. Specimen: peripheral blood. J is TRBJ1-1 and V is TRBV10-3; D is undetermined. This sequence originates from a human donor in a cohort sampled during active COVID-19. The DNA of the CDR3 is TGTGCCATCAGTGAACGTCGATTAGAGGGTGAAGCTTTCTTT. This translates into CAISERRLEGEAFF.